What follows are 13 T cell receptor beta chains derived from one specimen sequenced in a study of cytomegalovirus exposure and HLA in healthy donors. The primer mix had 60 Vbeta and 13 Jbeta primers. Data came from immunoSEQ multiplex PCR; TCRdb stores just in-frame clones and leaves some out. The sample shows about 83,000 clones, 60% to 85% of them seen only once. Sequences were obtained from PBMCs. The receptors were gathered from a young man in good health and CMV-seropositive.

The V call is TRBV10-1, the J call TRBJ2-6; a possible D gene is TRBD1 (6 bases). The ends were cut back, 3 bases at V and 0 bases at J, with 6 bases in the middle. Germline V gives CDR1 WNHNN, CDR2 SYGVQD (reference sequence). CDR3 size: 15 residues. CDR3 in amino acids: CASSEQGSGANVLTF. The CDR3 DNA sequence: TGCGCCAGCAGTGAACAGGGCTCTGGGGCCAACGTCCTGACTTTC.

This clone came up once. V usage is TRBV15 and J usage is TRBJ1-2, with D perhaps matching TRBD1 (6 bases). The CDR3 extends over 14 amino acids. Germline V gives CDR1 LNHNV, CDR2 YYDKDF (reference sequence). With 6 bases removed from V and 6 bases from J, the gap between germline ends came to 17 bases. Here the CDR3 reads CATSRQDSQHGYTF. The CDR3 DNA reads TGTGCCACCAGTCGACAGGACAGTCAACATGGCTACACCTTC.

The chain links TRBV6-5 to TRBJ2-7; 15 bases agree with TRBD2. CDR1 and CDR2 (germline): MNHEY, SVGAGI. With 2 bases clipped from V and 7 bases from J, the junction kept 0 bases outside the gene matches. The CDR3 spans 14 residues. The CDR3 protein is CASSYGLAGGEQYF. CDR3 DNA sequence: TGTGCCAGCAGTTACGGACTAGCGGGAGGGGAGCAGTACTTC.

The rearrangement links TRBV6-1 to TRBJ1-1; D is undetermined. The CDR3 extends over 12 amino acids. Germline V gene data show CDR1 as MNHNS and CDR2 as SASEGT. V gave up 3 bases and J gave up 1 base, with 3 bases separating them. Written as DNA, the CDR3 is TGTGCCAGCAGTGACTGGAACACTGAAGCTTTCTTT. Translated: CASSDWNTEAFF.

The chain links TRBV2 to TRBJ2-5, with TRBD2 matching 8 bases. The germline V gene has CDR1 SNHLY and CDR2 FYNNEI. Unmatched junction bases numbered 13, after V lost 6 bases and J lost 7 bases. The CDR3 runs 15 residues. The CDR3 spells CASRNRGGSALTQYF. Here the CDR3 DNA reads TGTGCCAGCAGAAACCGGGGGGGTTCCGCGTTGACCCAGTACTTC. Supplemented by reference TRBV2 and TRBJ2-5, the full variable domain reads EPEVTQTPSHQVTQMGQEVILRCVPISNHLYFYWYRQILGQKVEFLVSFYNNEISEKSEIFDDQFSVERPDGSNFTLKIRSTKLEDSAMYFCASRNRGGSALTQYFGPGTRLLVL.

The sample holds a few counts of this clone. Here the CDR3 DNA reads TGTGCCAGCAGCCAGAGACAGGGTGGCACTGAAGCTTTCTTT. Protein sequence: CASSQRQGGTEAFF. V and J are TRBV4-2 and TRBJ1-1; 7 bases are shared with TRBD1. This CDR3 has 14 residues. With V trimmed by 3 bases and J by 4 bases, 5 bases remained unmatched. The germline gives CDR1 LGHNA, CDR2 YNFKEQ.

Written as DNA, the CDR3 is TGTGCCAGCGGGACTTCCTACAATGAGCAGTTCTTC. It translates to CASGTSYNEQFF. The J gene is TRBJ2-1, the V gene TRBV7-3, with D possibly matching TRBD2 (6 bases). CDR1 SGHTA and CDR2 FQGTGA come from the germline V gene. The CDR3 consists of 12 residues. The V and J ends lost 8 bases and 1 base respectively, with 6 bases between them.

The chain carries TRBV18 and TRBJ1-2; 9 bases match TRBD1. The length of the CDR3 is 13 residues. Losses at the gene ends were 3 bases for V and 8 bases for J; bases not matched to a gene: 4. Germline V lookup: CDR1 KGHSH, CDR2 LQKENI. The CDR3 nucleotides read TGTGCCAGCTCACCGGGACAGGGTGGCGGCTACACCTTC. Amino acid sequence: CASSPGQGGGYTF.

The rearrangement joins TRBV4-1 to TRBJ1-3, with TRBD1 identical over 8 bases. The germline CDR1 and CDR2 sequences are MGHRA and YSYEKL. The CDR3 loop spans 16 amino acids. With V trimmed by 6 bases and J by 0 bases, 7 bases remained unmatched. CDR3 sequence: CASRPDRGDSGNTIYF. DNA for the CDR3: TGCGCCAGCAGACCCGACAGGGGCGACTCTGGAAACACCATATATTTT.

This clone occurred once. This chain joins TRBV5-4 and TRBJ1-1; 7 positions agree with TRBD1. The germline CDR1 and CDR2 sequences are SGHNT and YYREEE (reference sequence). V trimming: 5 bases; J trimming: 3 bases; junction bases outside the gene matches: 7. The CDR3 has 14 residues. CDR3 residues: CASSPDRAYTEAFF. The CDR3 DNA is TGTGCCAGCAGTCCAGACAGGGCCTACACTGAAGCTTTCTTT.

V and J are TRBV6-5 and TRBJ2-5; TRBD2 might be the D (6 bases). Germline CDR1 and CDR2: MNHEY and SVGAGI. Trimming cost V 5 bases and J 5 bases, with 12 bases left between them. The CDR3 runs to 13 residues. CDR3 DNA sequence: TGTGCCAGCAGTCGGAGGGGTGAGGAGACCCAGTACTTC. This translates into CASSRRGEETQYF.

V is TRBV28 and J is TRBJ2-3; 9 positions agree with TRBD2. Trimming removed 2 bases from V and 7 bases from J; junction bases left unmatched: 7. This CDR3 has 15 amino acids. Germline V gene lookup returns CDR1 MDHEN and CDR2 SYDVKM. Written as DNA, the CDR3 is TGTGCCAGCAGTTTAGGACAAGCGGGAGGCTATACGCAGTATTTT. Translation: CASSLGQAGGYTQYF.

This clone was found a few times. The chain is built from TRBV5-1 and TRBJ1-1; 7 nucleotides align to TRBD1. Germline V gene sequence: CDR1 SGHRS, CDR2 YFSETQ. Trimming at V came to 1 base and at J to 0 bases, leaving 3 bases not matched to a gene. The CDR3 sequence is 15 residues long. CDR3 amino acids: CASSLQTGMNTEAFF. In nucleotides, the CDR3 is TGCGCCAGCAGCTTGCAGACAGGGATGAACACTGAAGCTTTCTTT.